Below, 22 T cell receptor beta chains from the same sample are listed, as sequenced in a study of blood T cells in healthy people across ages. A second PCR, run for roughly 7 to 12 cycles, used a sample-barcoded 5' primer plus a J-beta primer mix. TCRdb analysed the 5' RACE reads with MiXCR anew, one entry per CDR3 protein. The table has some 760,000 distinct CDR3 sequences, roughly 25% seen once; the top ten hold roughly 9%. These records were also assigned to another study, of T cells of mothers and their children.

Sequencing was done on a sample of blood. Receptor source: a boy younger than 18 in good health.

In its sample, this clonotype was seen a few times. This sequence joins TRBV27 and TRBJ2-5, with no clear D. Germline V gene data show CDR1 as MNHEY and CDR2 as SMNVEV (reference sequence). The CDR3 loop spans 14 amino acids. Trimming stripped 0 bases from V and 4 bases from J, with 9 bases between. The CDR3 loop reads CASSLSRRGETQYF. DNA for the CDR3: TGTGCCAGCAGTTTATCTCGACGTGGAGAGACCCAGTACTTC.

This rearrangement joins TRBV6-6 to TRBJ1-4, with 8 positions matching TRBD1. This CDR3 is built from 16 residues. Germline V lookup: CDR1 MNHNY, CDR2 SVGAGI (reference sequence). Trimming at V came to 2 bases and at J to 8 bases, leaving 10 bases not matched to a gene. CDR3 in amino acids: CASSYPVDRGGEKLFF. The DNA of the CDR3 is TGTGCCAGCAGTTACCCCGTAGACAGGGGAGGAGAAAAACTGTTTTTT.

This clonotype was seen many times. The rearrangement uses TRBV13 and TRBJ1-1; D is perhaps TRBD1 (5 bases). Germline V gene lookup returns CDR1 PRHDT and CDR2 FYEKMQ (reference sequence). V lost 5 bases, J lost 1 base, and 8 bases lay in between. This CDR3 comprises 13 residues. The CDR3 sequence: CASSEQENTEAFF. The CDR3 coding sequence is TGTGCCAGCAGCGAACAGGAGAACACTGAAGCTTTCTTT.

This clonotype has only a few counts. One end of the junction varies from germline; a read error may be responsible. This sequence joins TRBV25-1 and TRBJ2-5; 10 nucleotides align to TRBD2. Germline loops: CDR1 MGHDK, CDR2 SYGVNS. The CDR3 totals 15 residues. CDR3 nucleotide sequence: TGTGACAGCCAAAGCGGGGGGGCTGGAGGAGAGACCCAGTACTTC. Protein: CDSQSGGAGGETQYF.

In its sample, this clonotype was seen once. The chain carries TRBV12-3 or TRBV12-4 and TRBJ1-3; D is possibly TRBD1 (5 bases). V gave up 3 bases and J gave up 4 bases, with 10 bases separating them. The CDR3 consists of 14 residues. CDR3 sequence: CASSFGAAGNTIYF. The CDR3, as DNA: TGTGCCAGCAGTTTTGGGGCAGCCGGAAACACCATATATTTT.

The chain links TRBV5-1 to TRBJ2-1, with a tentative D call TRBD1 (5 bases). The CDR3 runs 16 residues. With 0 bases removed from V and 6 bases from J, the gap between germline ends came to 16 bases. CDR1 SGHRS and CDR2 YFSETQ come from the germline V gene. The CDR3 sequence is CASSLAQGWKFNEQFF. The CDR3 DNA is TGCGCCAGCAGCTTGGCTCAGGGTTGGAAATTCAATGAGCAGTTCTTC.

V and J are TRBV7-6 and TRBJ2-7, with 11 bases identical to TRBD1. CDR1 SGHVS and CDR2 FNYEAQ come from the germline V gene. This CDR3 spans 17 amino acids. V gave up 0 bases and J gave up 2 bases; unmatched junction bases: 6. The CDR3 DNA follows: TGTGCCAGCAGCTTAGCGAGTGGGGGACAGGGGGCCTACGAGCAGTACTTC. Protein sequence: CASSLASGGQGAYEQYF.

This clonotype turned up a few times. V usage is TRBV20-1 and J usage is TRBJ2-3; TRBD2 matches 12 bases. V was pared by 5 bases and J by 1 base, with 4 bases of the junction left unmatched. Germline V gene sequence: CDR1 DFQATT, CDR2 SNEGSKA (reference sequence). The CDR3 loop spans 15 amino acids. CDR3: CSAQTSGGRTDTQYF. The CDR3 bases are TGCAGTGCTCAGACTAGCGGGGGACGCACAGATACGCAGTATTTT.

The rearrangement joins TRBV2 to TRBJ2-5; TRBD1 is a possible D gene (6 bases). Deletions cut 4 bases from V and 2 bases from J, with 17 bases between. CDR1 and CDR2 (germline): SNHLY, FYNNEI. The CDR3 consists of 16 residues. The CDR3 protein is CASSGGRQATQETQYF. DNA for the CDR3: TGTGCCAGCAGTGGAGGACGACAGGCCACTCAAGAGACCCAGTACTTC. The entire variable domain, with the rest obtained from reference TRBV2 and TRBJ2-5, is as follows: EPEVTQTPSHQVTQMGQEVILRCVPISNHLYFYWYRQILGQKVEFLVSFYNNEISEKSEIFDDQFSVERPDGSNFTLKIRSTKLEDSAMYFCASSGGRQATQETQYFGPGTRLLVL.

The rearrangement uses TRBV5-1 and TRBJ1-6; 10 nucleotides match TRBD1. This CDR3 region has 15 residues. Germline assignment: CDR1 SGHRS and CDR2 YFSETQ. The V gene end was trimmed by 4 bases and the J gene end by 9 bases; junction bases not matched to a gene: 7. The CDR3 DNA sequence: TGCGCCAGCAGCCAGGGACAGGGGCCGGGTTCACCCCTCCACTTT. It encodes CASSQGQGPGSPLHF.

This clonotype was seen a few times. V usage is TRBV7-9 and J usage is TRBJ2-5; D is perhaps TRBD2 (5 bases). The germline V and J ends were trimmed by 2 bases and 3 bases, with 10 bases remaining between them. Germline CDR1 and CDR2: SEHNR and FQNEAQ (reference sequence). The CDR3 has 14 residues. The CDR3 nucleotides read TGTGCCAGCAGCTTACCACTAGTAGAAGAGACCCAGTACTTC. Amino acids: CASSLPLVEETQYF. The full variable domain, in which reference TRBV7-9 and TRBJ2-5 provide the parts outside the CDR3, is DTGVSQNPRHKITKRGQNVTFRCDPISEHNRLYWYRQTLGQGPEFLTYFQNEAQLEKSRLLSDRFSAERPKGSFSTLEIQRTEQGDSAMYLCASSLPLVEETQYFGPGTRLLVL.

This clonotype appeared a few times. DNA for the CDR3: TGTGCCATCAGTGAGTCGGTGACACCTAATGAAAAACTGTTTTTT. Translating gives CAISESVTPNEKLFF. J is TRBJ1-4 and V is TRBV10-3; D is unresolved. Germline V lookup: CDR1 ENHRY, CDR2 SYGVKD. This CDR3 region has 15 residues. The germline V and J ends were trimmed by 0 bases and 3 bases, with 8 bases remaining between them.

This clonotype appeared a few times. The rearrangement uses TRBV4-3 and TRBJ1-2; D not resolved. This CDR3 has 15 amino acids. The germline V gene encodes CDR1 LGHNA and CDR2 YSLEER. The ends were cut back, 3 bases at V and 5 bases at J, with 16 bases in the middle. The DNA for the CDR3 is TGCGCCAGCAGCCAGGATATAGCAGGCCCGTATGGCTACACCTTC. Translated, it gives CASSQDIAGPYGYTF.

V gene TRBV5-1 combines with J gene TRBJ2-1; possible D gene TRBD2, 5 bases. The germline V gene encodes CDR1 SGHRS and CDR2 YFSETQ. CDR3 length: 14 amino acids. Trimming took off 1 base at V and 6 bases at J, with 11 bases between the two ends. The CDR3 DNA follows: TGCGCCAGCAGCTTGACGGGAACACCCAATGAGCAGTTCTTC. Protein: CASSLTGTPNEQFF. The full variable domain, rest sourced from reference TRBV5-1 and TRBJ2-1, is KAGVTQTPRYLIKTRGQQVTLSCSPISGHRSVSWYQQTPGQGLQFLFEYFSETQRNKGNFPGRFSGRQFSNSRSEMNVSTLELGDSALYLCASSLTGTPNEQFFGPGTRLTVL.

The rearrangement uses TRBV3-1 and TRBJ2-7; no reliable D call. Germline CDR1 and CDR2: LGHDT and YNNKEL (reference sequence). The CDR3 consists of 14 residues. Trimming stripped 0 bases from V and 2 bases from J, with 8 bases between. The CDR3, as DNA: TGTGCCAGCAGCCAAGACCACGGAGCCTACGAGCAGTACTTC. Protein sequence: CASSQDHGAYEQYF.

This clonotype was found many times. This chain connects TRBV7-2 to TRBJ1-5; 8 nucleotides line up with TRBD1. This CDR3 has 13 amino acids. With V trimmed by 5 bases and J by 4 bases, 1 base remained unmatched. The germline gives CDR1 SGHTA, CDR2 FQGNSA. The CDR3 DNA follows: TGTGCCAGCAGCAGGGACAGGAATCAGCCCCAGCATTTT. It translates to CASSRDRNQPQHF.

The rearrangement links TRBV2 to TRBJ2-1; no reliable D call. The CDR3 totals 19 residues. V was shortened by 2 bases and J by 0 bases, with 20 bases between the two germline ends. CDR1 and CDR2 from the germline V gene are SNHLY and FYNNEI. CDR3 nucleotides: TGTGCCAGCAGTGAATCCAGTCTGCTATACATTCCCTCCTACAATGAGCAGTTCTTC. It translates to CASSESSLLYIPSYNEQFF.

On this clonotype itself: It may be a read error: a sequence one base away is much more abundant. The V call is TRBV7-9, the J call TRBJ1-2, with D possibly matching TRBD1 (6 bases). Per germline, CDR1 SEHNR and CDR2 FQNEAQ (reference sequence). V shed 4 bases and J shed 6 bases, with 9 bases lying between them. This CDR3 contains 12 residues. The CDR3 loop is CASSSKGDGYTF. The CDR3 bases are TGTGCCAGCAGCTCAAAGGGGGATGGCTACACCTTC.

J is TRBJ2-5 and V is TRBV5-1; 10 nucleotides agree with TRBD2. Losses at the gene ends were 0 bases for V and 5 bases for J; bases not matched to a gene: 4. The germline V gene has CDR1 SGHRS and CDR2 YFSETQ. The CDR3 has 15 amino acids. CDR3: CASSLALAGRETQYF. In DNA form, the CDR3 reads TGCGCCAGCAGCTTGGCACTAGCGGGGCGCGAGACCCAGTACTTC.

The V and J genes are TRBV9 and TRBJ2-5; D perhaps matches TRBD2 (6 bases). The end of the DNA aligns better with TRBJ2-1, so the J call may be wrong. CDR3 size: 13 residues. Germline-derived CDR1 and CDR2 are SGDLS and YYNGEE. The CDR3 protein is CASSVGGVDEQFF. DNA of the CDR3: TGTGCCAGCAGCGTAGGGGGGGTCGATGAGCAGTTCTTC.

The rearrangement links TRBV7-9 to TRBJ2-7; the D gene is possibly TRBD1 (5 bases). V lost 4 bases to trimming and J lost 2 bases, with 12 bases between them. CDR3 length: 14 amino acids. Per the germline V gene, CDR1 is SEHNR and CDR2 is FQNEAQ (reference sequence). This chain's CDR3 is CASSSGNSAYEQYF. DNA of the CDR3: TGTGCCAGCAGCTCAGGGAACTCGGCCTACGAGCAGTACTTC.

In its sample, this clonotype was seen a few times. V and J are TRBV9 and TRBJ2-5; 11 bases map to TRBD2. The V and J ends lost 4 bases and 5 bases, in that order; junction bases with no gene match: 13. CDR1 is SGDLS, CDR2 YYNGEE, per germline. The CDR3 has 17 amino acids. The CDR3 protein is CASSSRGLAGDLETQYF. CDR3 nucleotide sequence: TGTGCCAGCAGCTCCAGAGGACTAGCGGGTGATTTGGAGACCCAGTACTTC.